This record covers a single T cell receptor beta chain. It has no known antigen specificity. No clone much larger than this one lies a single base away; base qualities are absent. The time point label of this sample denotes: baseline before first vaccination. Vaccinee samples were obtained from the UK trials COV001 and COV002, which included a single-blind randomized controlled phase 2/3 trial of AZD1222 (ChAdOx1 nCoV-19) in healthy adults. For TCRbeta chain sequencing, PBMC samples from trial participants were taken at day 0 and at day 28 after the second dose. The data belong to a study of T cell responses to AZD1222 COVID-19 vaccine (dated by TCRdb to the early 2020s). Turning to the overall study: AZD1222 recipients given second doses at about 4 weeks or at about 12 weeks were pooled, since spike-specific TCR depth and breadth were not found to differ between the two schedules. TCR sequencing covered fewer than 250 trial participants: 200 to 210 given two doses of AZD1222 and 26 given two doses of MenACWY control vaccine. Trial participants were enrolled into age subgroups of 18-55, 56-69 and 70-plus years, which contained 148, 28 and 57 TCR-sequenced participants, respectively. What the work shows at the level of the full study, not this receptor alone: Vaccine-associated CD4 TCRs spanned the whole spike protein, with dominant responses in regions 160-218 and 743-854. After two AZD1222 doses, spike-specific TCR breadth and depth were significantly higher than at day 0 and than in MenACWY recipients. Conclusions about previously exposed vaccinees are limited because only a handful of AZD1222 recipients were SARS-CoV-2 seropositive at baseline. No day 14 peak-response samples were available, so repertoires were characterized only after the peak T cell response. Most participants were white British and females outnumbered males, and the authors suggested that clonal diversity may have been underestimated. The 56-69-year group was small, and its depth increase did not reach significance, likely because of low power. Reportedly, close to half of the unique spike-specific TCRs recognized epitopes lying outside the regions that are mutated in the B.1.351 and B.1.1.7 variants.

The CDR3 regions of human TCRbeta chains were subjected to immunosequencing. Regarding the original processing steps: TCRs in the repertoires were matched against a reference library of SARS-CoV-2-specific TCRs that had been generated with the MIRA antigen-specificity platform. Breadth meant the fraction of unique TCRs that were SARS-CoV-2-associated, whereas depth meant the fraction of total T cells that were SARS-CoV-2-associated. Using the MIRA data, every spike-specific TCR was mapped to the spike region that the TCR reacted to and assigned to either a CD4 or a CD8 class. Log10-transformed breadth and depth values were compared by one-way ANOVA with Sidak's multiple comparisons tests. Drawn from immuneACCESS, this table holds only the in-frame rearrangements with V and J called that TCRdb kept. Clones are partly lost; checked studies trace under half to an unresolved V gene and leave the rest unexplained. The V and J calls and the clone size are those of that table, but D and trimming were determined from the DNA. Counted in this sample were about 180,000 clones; about 90% of them appeared once. About 8% of the sample belongs to the ten largest clones.

Measured from the cysteine to the phenylalanine, the CDR3 is 15 residues long. Solely the CDR3 DNA is kept, with 45 bases framed from the first base. Looking up the germline V gene yields CDR1 LGHNA and CDR2 YNFKEQ. V is pruned by 8 bases and J by 0 bases, leaving 9 bases of the junction without a gene match. The material sequenced was peripheral blood, taken on day 0 of AZD1222 vaccination. The TCR comes from an adult in good health. The V and J segments used are TRBV4-2 and TRBJ1-1, and 7 junction bases match TRBD1. The nucleotides are TGTGCCAGCCAAATAACAGGGGCAATGAACACTGAAGCTTTCTTT. It encodes CASQITGAMNTEAFF.